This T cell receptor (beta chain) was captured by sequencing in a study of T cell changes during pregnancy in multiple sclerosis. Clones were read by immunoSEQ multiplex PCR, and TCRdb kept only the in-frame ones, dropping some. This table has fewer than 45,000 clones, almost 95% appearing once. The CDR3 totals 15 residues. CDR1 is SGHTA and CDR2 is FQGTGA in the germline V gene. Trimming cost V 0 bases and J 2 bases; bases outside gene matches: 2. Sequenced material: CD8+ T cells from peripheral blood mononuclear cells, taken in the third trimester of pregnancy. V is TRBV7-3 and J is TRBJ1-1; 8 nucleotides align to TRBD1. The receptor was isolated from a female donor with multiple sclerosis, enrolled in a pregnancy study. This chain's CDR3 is CASSLTTGANTEAFF. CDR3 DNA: TGTGCCAGCAGCTTAACGACAGGGGCTAACACTGAAGCTTTCTTT.